This TCR beta chain was recovered during a study of radiation and T cells in renal cell carcinoma. General study findings and limits: Without pretreatment biopsies, baseline tumor clonotype presence was undetermined. In blood, top tumor clones expanded by 2 weeks, shrinking by 4.

Documented time point: blood 4 weeks post-SBRT, at nephrectomy. Treatment in this sample: 15 Gy SBRT to primary tumor, nephrectomy 4 weeks later. Nephrectomy followed 15 Gy stereotactic body radiation by 4 weeks. Blood was sampled at baseline, 2 weeks and 4 weeks after SBRT. Assay used: immunoSEQ multiplex PCR; TCRdb lists only in-frame clones, some missing. The sample consists of more than 60,000 clones, around four fifths of them appearing once. This CDR3 contains 14 residues. Trimming removed 3 bases from V and 4 bases from J, with 12 bases in between. Looked up from germline, CDR1 is SGHTA and CDR2 is FQGTGA. About this clone itself: Its antigen is not known.

The source was blood, collected from a patient whose treatment included radiotherapy and nephrectomy. This sequence originates from a woman in her sixties with renal cell carcinoma. V and J are TRBV7-3 and TRBJ1-1; D call uncertain. The CDR3 is CASSLGSGATEAFF. CDR3 coding DNA: TGTGCCAGCAGCTTGGGTTCGGGTGCCACTGAAGCTTTCTTT.